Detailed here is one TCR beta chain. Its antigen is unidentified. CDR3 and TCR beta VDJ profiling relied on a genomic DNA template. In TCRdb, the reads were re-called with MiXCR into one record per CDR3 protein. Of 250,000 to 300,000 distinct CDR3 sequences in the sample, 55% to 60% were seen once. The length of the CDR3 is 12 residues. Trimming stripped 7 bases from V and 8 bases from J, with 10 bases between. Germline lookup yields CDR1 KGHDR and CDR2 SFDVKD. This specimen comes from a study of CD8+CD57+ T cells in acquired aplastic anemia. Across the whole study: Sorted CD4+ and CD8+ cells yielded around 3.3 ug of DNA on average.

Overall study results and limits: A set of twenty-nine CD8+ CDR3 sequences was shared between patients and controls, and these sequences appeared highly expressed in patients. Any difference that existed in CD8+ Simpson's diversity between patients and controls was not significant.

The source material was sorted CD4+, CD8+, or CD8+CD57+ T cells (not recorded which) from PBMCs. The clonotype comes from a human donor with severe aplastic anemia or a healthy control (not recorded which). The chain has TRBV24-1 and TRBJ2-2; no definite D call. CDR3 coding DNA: TGTGCCACCAGGGATATAAGGGGGGAGCTGTTTTTT. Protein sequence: CATRDIRGELFF.